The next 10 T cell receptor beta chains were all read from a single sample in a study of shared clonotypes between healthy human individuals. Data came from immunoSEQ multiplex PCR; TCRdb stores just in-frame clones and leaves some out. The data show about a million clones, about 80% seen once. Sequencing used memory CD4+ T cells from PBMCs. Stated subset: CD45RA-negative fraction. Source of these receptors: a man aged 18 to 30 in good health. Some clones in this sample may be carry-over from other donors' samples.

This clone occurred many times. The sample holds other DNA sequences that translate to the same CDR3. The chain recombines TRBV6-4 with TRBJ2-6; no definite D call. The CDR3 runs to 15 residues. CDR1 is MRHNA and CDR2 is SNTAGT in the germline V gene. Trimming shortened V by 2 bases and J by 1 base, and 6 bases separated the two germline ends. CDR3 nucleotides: TGTGCCAGCAGTGACACGCGATCTGGGGCCAACGTCCTGACTTTC. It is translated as CASSDTRSGANVLTF.

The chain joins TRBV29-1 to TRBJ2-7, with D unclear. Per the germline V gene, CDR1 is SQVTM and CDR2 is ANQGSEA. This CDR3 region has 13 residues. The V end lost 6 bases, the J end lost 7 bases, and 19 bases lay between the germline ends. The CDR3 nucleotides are TGCAGCGTGGCCCCGGTGGACCCACGGGAGCAGTACTTC. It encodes CSVAPVDPREQYF.

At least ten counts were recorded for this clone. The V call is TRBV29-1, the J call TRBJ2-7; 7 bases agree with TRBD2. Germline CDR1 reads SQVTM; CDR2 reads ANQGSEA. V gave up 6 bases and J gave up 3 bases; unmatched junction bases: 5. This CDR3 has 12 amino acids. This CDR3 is CSVGPGGYEQYF. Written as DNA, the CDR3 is TGCAGCGTGGGCCCGGGGGGCTACGAGCAGTACTTC.

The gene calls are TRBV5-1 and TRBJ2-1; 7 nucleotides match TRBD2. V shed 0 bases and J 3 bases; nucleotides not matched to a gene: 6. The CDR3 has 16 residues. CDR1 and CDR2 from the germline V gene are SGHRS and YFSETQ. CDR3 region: CASSLGGGSLYNEQFF. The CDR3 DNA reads TGCGCCAGCAGCTTGGGTGGCGGGAGCCTCTACAATGAGCAGTTCTTC.

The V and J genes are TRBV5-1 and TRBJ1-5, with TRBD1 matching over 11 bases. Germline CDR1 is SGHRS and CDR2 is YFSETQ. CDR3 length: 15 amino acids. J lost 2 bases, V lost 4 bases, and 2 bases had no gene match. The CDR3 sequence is CASSRGQGGNQPQHF. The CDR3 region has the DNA TGCGCCAGCAGCCGGGGACAGGGGGGCAATCAGCCCCAGCATTTT.

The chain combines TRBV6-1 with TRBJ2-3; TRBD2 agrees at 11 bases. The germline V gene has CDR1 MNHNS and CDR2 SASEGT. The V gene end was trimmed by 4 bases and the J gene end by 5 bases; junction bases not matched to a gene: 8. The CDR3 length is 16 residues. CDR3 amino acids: CASSVVLAGGGDTQYF. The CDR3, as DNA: TGTGCCAGCAGTGTCGTCCTAGCGGGAGGAGGAGATACGCAGTATTTT.

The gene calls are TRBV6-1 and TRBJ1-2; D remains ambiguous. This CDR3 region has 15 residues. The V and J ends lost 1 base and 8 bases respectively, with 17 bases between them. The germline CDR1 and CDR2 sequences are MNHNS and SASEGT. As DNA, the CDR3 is TGTGCCAGCAGTGAAGGTTGGACTCGTTCAGGCGGCTACACCTTC. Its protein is CASSEGWTRSGGYTF.

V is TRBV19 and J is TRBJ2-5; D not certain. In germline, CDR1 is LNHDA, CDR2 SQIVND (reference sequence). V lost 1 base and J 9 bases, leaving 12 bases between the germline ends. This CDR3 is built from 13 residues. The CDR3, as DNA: TGTGCCAGTAGTATAGGGCGGTCCGCGGCCCAGTACTTC. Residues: CASSIGRSAAQYF.

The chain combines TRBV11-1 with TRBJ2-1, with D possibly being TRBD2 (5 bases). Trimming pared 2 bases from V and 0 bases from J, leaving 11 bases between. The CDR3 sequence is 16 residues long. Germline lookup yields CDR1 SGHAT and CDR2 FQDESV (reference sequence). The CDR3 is CASSLRTSSSYNEQFF. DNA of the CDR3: TGTGCCAGCAGCTTAAGGACTTCGAGCTCCTACAATGAGCAGTTCTTC.

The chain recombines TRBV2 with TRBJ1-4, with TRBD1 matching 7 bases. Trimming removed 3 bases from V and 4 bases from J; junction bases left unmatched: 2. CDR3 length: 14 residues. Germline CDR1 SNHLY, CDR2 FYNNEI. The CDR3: CASSETGSNEKLFF. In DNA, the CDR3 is TGTGCCAGCAGTGAGACAGGGAGTAATGAAAAACTGTTTTTT.